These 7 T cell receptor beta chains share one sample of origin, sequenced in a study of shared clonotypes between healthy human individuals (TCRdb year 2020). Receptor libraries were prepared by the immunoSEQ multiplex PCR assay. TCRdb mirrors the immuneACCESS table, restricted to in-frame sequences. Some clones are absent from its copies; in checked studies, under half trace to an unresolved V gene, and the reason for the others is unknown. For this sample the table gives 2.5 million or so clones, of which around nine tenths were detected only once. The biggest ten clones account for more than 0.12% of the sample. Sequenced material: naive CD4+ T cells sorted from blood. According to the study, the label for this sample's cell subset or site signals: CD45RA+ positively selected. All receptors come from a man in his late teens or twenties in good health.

CDR3 sequence: CASSLLQNTEAFF. Here the CDR3 DNA reads TGTGCCAGCAGCCTCCTTCAAAACACTGAAGCTTTCTTT. The J gene is TRBJ1-1, the V gene TRBV11-2; no clear D. CDR3 size: 13 residues. CDR1 and CDR2 from the germline V gene are SGHAT and FQNNGV. Trimming shortened V by 5 bases and J by 2 bases, and 9 bases separated the two germline ends. Complete variable domain (other parts from reference TRBV11-2 and TRBJ1-1): EAGVAQSPRYKIIEKRQSVAFWCNPISGHATLYWYQQILGQGPKLLIQFQNNGVVDDSQLPKDRFSAERLKGVDSTLKIQPAKLEDSAVYLCASSLLQNTEAFFGQGTRLTVV.

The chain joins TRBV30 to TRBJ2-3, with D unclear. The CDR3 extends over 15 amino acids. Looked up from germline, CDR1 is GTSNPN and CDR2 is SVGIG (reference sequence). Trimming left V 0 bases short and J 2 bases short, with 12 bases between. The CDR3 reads CAWSVRGGFTDTQYF. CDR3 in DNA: TGTGCCTGGAGTGTACGTGGCGGTTTCACAGATACGCAGTATTTT.

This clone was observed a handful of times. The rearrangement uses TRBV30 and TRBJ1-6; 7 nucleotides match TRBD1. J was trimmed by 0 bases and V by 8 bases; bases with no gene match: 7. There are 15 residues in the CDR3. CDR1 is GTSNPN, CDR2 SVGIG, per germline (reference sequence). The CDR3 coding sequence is TGTGCCCGAGGGGGCGCGAGCTCCTATAATTCACCCCTCCACTTT. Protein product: CARGGASSYNSPLHF.

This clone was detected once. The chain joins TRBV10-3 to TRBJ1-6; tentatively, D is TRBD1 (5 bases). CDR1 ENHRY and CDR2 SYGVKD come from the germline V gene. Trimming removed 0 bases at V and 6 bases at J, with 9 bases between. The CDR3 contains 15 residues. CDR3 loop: CAISESVGLNSPLHF. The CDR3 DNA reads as TGTGCCATCAGTGAGTCTGTGGGGCTTAATTCACCCCTCCACTTT.

CDR3 protein: CASSSTVSYNEQFF. As DNA, the CDR3 is TGTGCCAGCAGCTCGACAGTCTCCTACAATGAGCAGTTCTTC. The chain couples TRBV7-2 to TRBJ2-1; maybe TRBD1 (5 bases). Germline CDR1 reads SGHTA; CDR2 reads FQGNSA. CDR3 length: 14 amino acids. With 4 bases removed from V and 0 bases from J, the gap between germline ends came to 7 bases.

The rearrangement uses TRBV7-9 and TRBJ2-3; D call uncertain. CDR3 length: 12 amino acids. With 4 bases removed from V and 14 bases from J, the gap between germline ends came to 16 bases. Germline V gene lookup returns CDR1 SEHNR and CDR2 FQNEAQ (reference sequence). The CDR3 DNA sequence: TGTGCCAGCAGCTACAACGTACCCCCGGCGTATTTT. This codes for CASSYNVPPAYF.

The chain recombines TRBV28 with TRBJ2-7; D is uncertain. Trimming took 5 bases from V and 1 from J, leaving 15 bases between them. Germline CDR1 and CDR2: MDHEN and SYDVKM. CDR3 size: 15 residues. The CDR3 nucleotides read TGTGCCAGCAGTCCTGAGAGCTTAAGTTCCTACGAGCAGTACTTC. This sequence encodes CASSPESLSSYEQYF.